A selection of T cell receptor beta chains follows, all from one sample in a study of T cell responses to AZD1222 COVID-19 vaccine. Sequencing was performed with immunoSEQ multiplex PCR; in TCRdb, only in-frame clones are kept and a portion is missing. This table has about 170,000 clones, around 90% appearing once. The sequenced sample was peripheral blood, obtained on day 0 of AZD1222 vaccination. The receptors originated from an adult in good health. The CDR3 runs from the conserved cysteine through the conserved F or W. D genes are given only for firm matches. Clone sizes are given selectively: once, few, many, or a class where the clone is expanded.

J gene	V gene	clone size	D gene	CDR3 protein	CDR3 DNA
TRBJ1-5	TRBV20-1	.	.	CSASWGPGSNQPQHF	TGCAGTGCTAGTTGGGGCCCCGGGAGCAATCAGCCCCAGCATTTT
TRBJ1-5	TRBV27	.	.	CASSLSHIYSNQPQHF	TGTGCCAGCAGTTTATCGCATATATATAGCAATCAGCCCCAGCATTTT
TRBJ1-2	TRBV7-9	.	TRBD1	CASSLGAARGYGYTF	TGTGCCAGCAGCTTAGGGGCGGCCAGGGGGTATGGCTACACCTTC
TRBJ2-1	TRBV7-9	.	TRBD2	CASSLASGNNEQFF	TGTGCCAGCAGCTTGGCCAGCGGGAACAATGAGCAGTTCTTC
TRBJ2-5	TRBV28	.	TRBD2	CASSTSGTFVGQYF	TGTGCCAGCAGCACTAGCGGGACGTTCGTTGGCCAGTACTTC
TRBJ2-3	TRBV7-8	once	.	CASSSRDQSTDTQYF	TGTGCCAGCAGCTCCCGGGACCAAAGCACAGATACGCAGTATTTT
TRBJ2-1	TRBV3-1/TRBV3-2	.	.	CASSRHSDSYNEQFF	TGTGCCAGCAGCCGACACTCGGACTCCTACAATGAGCAGTTCTTC
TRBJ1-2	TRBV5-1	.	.	CASSLVGSAYGYTF	TGCGCCAGCAGCTTGGTAGGATCGGCGTATGGCTACACCTTC
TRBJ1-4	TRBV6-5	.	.	CASSYDGRRNEKLFF	TGTGCCAGCAGTTACGACGGACGTCGAAATGAAAAACTGTTTTTT
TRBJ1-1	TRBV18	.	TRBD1	CASSTTGSTEAFF	TGTGCCAGCTCAACGACAGGGAGTACTGAAGCTTTCTTT
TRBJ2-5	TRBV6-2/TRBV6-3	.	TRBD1	CASSAGRDRVSQETQYF	TGTGCCAGCAGTGCCGGTCGGGACAGGGTTAGCCAAGAGACCCAGTACTTC
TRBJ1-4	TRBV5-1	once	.	CASSARGGVNEKLFF	TGCGCCAGCAGCGCCCGTGGGGGGGTTAATGAAAAACTGTTTTTT
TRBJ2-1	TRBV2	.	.	CASSFSYGYEQFF	TGTGCCAGCAGTTTTTCCTACGGGTATGAGCAGTTCTTC
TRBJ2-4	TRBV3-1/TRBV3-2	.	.	CASSQDPRGAKNIQYF	TGTGCCAGCAGCCAAGACCCGCGCGGGGCCAAAAACATTCAGTACTTC
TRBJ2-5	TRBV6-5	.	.	CASSQQWTQYF	TGTGCCAGCAGTCAGCAATGGACCCAGTACTTC
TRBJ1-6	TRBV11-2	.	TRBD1	CASSSRQGAQYNSPLHF	TGTGCCAGCAGCTCAAGACAGGGGGCTCAATATAATTCACCCCTCCACTTT
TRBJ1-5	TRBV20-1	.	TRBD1	CSASQTGRRGQPQHF	TGCAGTGCTAGTCAGACAGGGAGGCGAGGTCAGCCCCAGCATTTT
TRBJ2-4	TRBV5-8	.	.	CASSSPGRGAKNIQYF	TGTGCCAGCAGCTCCCCCGGCAGGGGAGCCAAAAACATTCAGTACTTC
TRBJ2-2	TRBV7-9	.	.	CASSVGSGWNTGELFF	TGTGCCAGCAGCGTGGGGAGCGGGTGGAACACCGGGGAGCTGTTTTTT
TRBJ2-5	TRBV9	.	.	CASSVVGQGIQYF	TGTGCCAGCAGCGTAGTAGGGCAGGGCATCCAGTACTTC
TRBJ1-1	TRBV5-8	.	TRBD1	CASSPDRAGTEAFF	TGTGCCAGCAGCCCGGACAGGGCTGGCACTGAAGCTTTCTTT
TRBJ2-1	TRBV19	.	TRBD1	CASSANRGLIYEQFF	TGTGCCAGTAGTGCAAACAGGGGGCTAATCTATGAGCAGTTCTTC
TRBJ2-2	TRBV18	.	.	CASSPNGENTGELFF	TGTGCCAGCTCACCGAACGGGGAGAACACCGGGGAGCTGTTTTTT
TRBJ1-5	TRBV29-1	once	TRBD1	CSVMTGMGQPQHF	TGCAGCGTCATGACAGGGATGGGACAGCCCCAGCATTTT
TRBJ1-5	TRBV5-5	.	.	CASSLSTVNQPQHF	TGTGCCAGCAGCTTGTCAACAGTTAATCAGCCCCAGCATTTT
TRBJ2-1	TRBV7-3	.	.	CASSPWGQRRYNEQFF	TGTGCCAGCAGCCCTTGGGGCCAGCGGAGATACAATGAGCAGTTCTTC
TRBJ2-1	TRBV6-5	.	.	CASSYSRVPSYNEQFF	TGTGCCAGCAGTTACTCGCGGGTGCCCTCCTACAATGAGCAGTTCTTC
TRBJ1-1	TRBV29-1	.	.	CSVVGFGSEAFF	TGCAGCGTTGTAGGCTTTGGGTCGGAAGCTTTCTTT
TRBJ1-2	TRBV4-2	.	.	CASSPGGGRNYGYTF	TGTGCCAGCAGCCCAGGAGGGGGGAGGAACTATGGCTACACCTTC
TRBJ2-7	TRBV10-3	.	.	CAISDGTRDPEQYF	TGTGCCATCAGTGACGGGACACGGGACCCCGAGCAGTACTTC
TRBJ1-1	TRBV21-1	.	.	CASSKVQGKNTEAFF	TGTGCCAGCAGCAAAGTCCAGGGAAAGAACACTGAAGCTTTCTTT
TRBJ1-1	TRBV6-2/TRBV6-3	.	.	CASSYDVDSRSNTEAFF	TGTGCCAGCAGTTATGATGTAGACAGTAGGTCCAACACTGAAGCTTTCTTT
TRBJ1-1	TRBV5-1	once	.	CASSLTGPNTEAFF	TGCGCCAGCAGCTTGACTGGACCTAACACTGAAGCTTTCTTT
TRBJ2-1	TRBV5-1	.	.	CASSLGMSYNEQFF	TGCGCCAGCAGCTTGGGAATGTCCTACAATGAGCAGTTCTTC
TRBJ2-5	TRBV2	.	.	CASSATRVLQETQYF	TGTGCCAGCAGTGCCACCCGGGTCCTCCAAGAGACCCAGTACTTC
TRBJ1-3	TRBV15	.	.	CATSRVIGNTIYF	TGTGCCACCAGCAGAGTAATTGGAAACACCATATATTTT
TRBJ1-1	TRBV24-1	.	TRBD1	CATSDRGQEIKWAFF	TGTGCCACCAGTGACAGGGGACAGGAAATTAAGTGGGCTTTCTTT
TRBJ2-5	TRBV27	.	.	CASSRDRLAQETQYF	TGTGCCAGCAGCCGCGACAGGTTGGCCCAAGAGACCCAGTACTTC
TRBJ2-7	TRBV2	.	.	CASSEVRGLASEQYF	TGTGCCAGCAGTGAAGTCCGAGGGCTAGCGAGCGAGCAGTACTTC
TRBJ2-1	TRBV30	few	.	CAWSVQGNEQFF	TGTGCCTGGAGTGTACAAGGAAATGAGCAGTTCTTC
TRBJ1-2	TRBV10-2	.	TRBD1	CASSGTGPYGYTF	TGCGCCAGCAGTGGGACAGGGCCCTATGGCTACACCTTC
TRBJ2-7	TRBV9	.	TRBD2	CASSVEGGGAYEQYF	TGTGCCAGCAGCGTAGAGGGCGGGGGTGCCTACGAGCAGTACTTC
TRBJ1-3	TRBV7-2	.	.	CASSLDGSGNTIYF	TGTGCCAGCAGCTTAGACGGATCTGGAAACACCATATATTTT
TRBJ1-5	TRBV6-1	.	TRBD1	CASSEFGTGTLRQPQHF	TGTGCCAGCAGTGAATTCGGGACAGGGACTCTTCGGCAGCCCCAGCATTTT
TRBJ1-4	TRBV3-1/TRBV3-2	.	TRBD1	CASSQEGRGPEKLFF	TGTGCCAGCAGCCAAGAGGGCAGGGGGCCTGAAAAACTGTTTTTT
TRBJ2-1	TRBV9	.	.	CASSVASSYNEQFF	TGTGCCAGCAGCGTAGCCTCCTCCTACAATGAGCAGTTCTTC
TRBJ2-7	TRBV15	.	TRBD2	CATSKGASGTYEQYF	TGTGCCACCAGCAAAGGAGCTAGCGGTACCTACGAGCAGTACTTC
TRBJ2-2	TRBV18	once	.	CASSPRAGRRAGELFF	TGTGCCAGCTCACCACGCGCGGGAAGGCGCGCCGGGGAGCTGTTTTTT
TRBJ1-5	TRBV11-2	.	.	CASSLGGVRNQPQHF	TGTGCCAGCAGCTTAGGAGGCGTCCGCAATCAGCCCCAGCATTTT
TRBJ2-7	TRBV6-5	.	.	CASSYWSGSSYEQYF	TGTGCCAGCAGTTACTGGTCCGGGAGCTCCTACGAGCAGTACTTC
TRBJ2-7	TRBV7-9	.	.	CASIGLIPHEQYF	TGTGCCAGCATTGGGTTAATTCCCCACGAGCAGTACTTC
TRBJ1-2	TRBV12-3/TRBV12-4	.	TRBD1	CASSRGGGYGYTF	TGTGCCAGCAGCAGGGGGGGTGGGTATGGCTACACCTTC
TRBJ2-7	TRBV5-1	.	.	CASSLVTGTYEQYF	TGCGCCAGCAGCTTAGTTACAGGGACCTACGAGCAGTACTTC
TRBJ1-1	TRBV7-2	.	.	CASSSQGNTEAFF	TGTGCCAGCAGCTCCCAAGGGAACACTGAAGCTTTCTTT
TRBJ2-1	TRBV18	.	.	CASSPVGIENEQFF	TGTGCCAGCTCACCGGTCGGGATTGAGAATGAGCAGTTCTTC
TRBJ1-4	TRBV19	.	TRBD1	CASSPTPGRGTEKLFF	TGTGCCAGTAGCCCCACCCCCGGCAGGGGGACGGAAAAACTGTTTTTT
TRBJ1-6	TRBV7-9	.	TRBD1	CASSWTGGNSPLHF	TGTGCCAGCAGCTGGACAGGGGGAAATTCACCCCTCCACTTT